This T cell receptor beta chain stems from a study of early T cells in non-severe SARS-CoV-2 infection. Across the whole study: The sequenced material was bulk RNA from unsorted whole blood, and its chains were unpaired.

The CDR3 is 15 residues long. V was pared by 3 bases and J by 4 bases, with 9 bases of the junction left unmatched. The germline CDR1 and CDR2 sequences are GTSNPN and SVGIG (reference sequence). One entry per CDR3 protein results from TCRdb running MiXCR on the 5' RACE reads. In the table there are 75,000 to 100,000 distinct CDR3 sequences, about 15% of which are singletons. This clonotype appeared a few times. This TCR derives from an adult who was a healthcare worker with PCR-confirmed SARS-CoV-2 infection or an uninfected control (not recorded which). The specimen was whole blood. The V and J genes are TRBV30 and TRBJ1-2, with TRBD1 identical over 9 bases. DNA for the CDR3: TGTGCCTGGAGCCCATCGGACAGGGGACGCTATGGCTACACCTTC. Its protein is CAWSPSDRGRYGYTF.